This section outlines one TCR beta chain sequence together with its context. This entry belongs to a study of tumor-infiltrating lymphocytes in oesophageal squamous cell carcinoma. TCRdb fed the PCR reads into MiXCR, producing one record per CDR3 protein. The sample contains roughly 16,000 distinct CDR3 sequences, approximately 46% of which appear only once. Looked up from germline, CDR1 is MDHEN and CDR2 is SYDVKM. The CDR3 extends over 16 amino acids. The TCR sequence derives from a male donor with esophageal squamous cell carcinoma. The sample taken for sequencing was esophageal tumor tissue. This chain uses TRBV28 with TRBJ2-5, with D tentatively TRBD1 (6 bases). The J call may be wrong; the DNA end is better matched by TRBJ2-3. The CDR3 DNA is TGTGCCAGCAGTTCGTACACAGGGCAGGGTACAGATACGCAGTATTTT. The encoded protein is CASSSYTGQGTDTQYF.